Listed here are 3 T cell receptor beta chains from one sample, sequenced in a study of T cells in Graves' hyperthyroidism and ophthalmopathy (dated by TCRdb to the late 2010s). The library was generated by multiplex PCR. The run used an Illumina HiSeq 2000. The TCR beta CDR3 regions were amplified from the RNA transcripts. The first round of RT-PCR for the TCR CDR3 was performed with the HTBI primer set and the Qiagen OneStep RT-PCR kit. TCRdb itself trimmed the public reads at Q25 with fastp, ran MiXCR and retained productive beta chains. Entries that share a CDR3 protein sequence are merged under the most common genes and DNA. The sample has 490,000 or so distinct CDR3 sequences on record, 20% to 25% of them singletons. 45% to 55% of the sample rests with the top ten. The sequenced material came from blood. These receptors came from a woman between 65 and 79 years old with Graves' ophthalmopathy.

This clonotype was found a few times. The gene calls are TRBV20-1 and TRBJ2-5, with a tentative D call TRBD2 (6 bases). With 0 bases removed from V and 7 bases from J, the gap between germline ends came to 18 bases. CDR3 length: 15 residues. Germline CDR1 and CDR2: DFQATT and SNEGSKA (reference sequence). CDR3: CSARDRSTVSGTQYF. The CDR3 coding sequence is TGCAGTGCTAGAGATAGATCGACAGTTAGCGGGACCCAGTACTTC.

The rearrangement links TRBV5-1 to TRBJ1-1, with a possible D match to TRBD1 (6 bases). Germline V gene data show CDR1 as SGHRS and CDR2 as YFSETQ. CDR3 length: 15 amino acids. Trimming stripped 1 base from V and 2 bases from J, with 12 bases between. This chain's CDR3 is CASSLMGGTNTEAFF. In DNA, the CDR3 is TGCGCCAGCAGCTTGATGGGCGGGACAAACACTGAAGCTTTCTTT.

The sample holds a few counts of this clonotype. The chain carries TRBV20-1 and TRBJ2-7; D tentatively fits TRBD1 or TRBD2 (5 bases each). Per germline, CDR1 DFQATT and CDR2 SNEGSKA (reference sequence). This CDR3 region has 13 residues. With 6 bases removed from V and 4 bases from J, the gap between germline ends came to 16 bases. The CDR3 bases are TGCAGTGCCATCGGACCGGGGCCTTACGAGCAGTACTTC. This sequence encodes CSAIGPGPYEQYF.